The entry below gives a single TCR beta chain sequence along with its context. What this receptor recognizes is not known. Within one base of it there is no much larger clone, and no base qualities were kept. Using the deep immunoSEQ assay, TCR CDR3 regions were amplified from genomic DNA by multiplex PCR. Genomic DNA extracted from each cell subset was distributed evenly over all wells of several immunoSEQ 96-well plates, and each plate served as one replicate. For sorted subsets, each replicate PCR was loaded with roughly 190 ng genomic DNA, equivalent to some 31,000 T cell genomes. Purified libraries were measured with a Qubit 3.0 fluorometer, size-checked on a Bioanalyzer 2100, and measured again with the KAPA Library Quantification kit. A separate single-read 150-cycle Illumina NextSeq 550 flow cell was used to sequence each immunoSEQ 96-well plate. Per the authors' processing: Because the immunoSEQ output held only junctional sequences and lacked quality scores, the filtering could not match the filtering applied to full-length reads. Sequences were annotated with PyIR, a Python wrapper for IgBLAST v1.9, using IMGT germline references to assign V/J genes and CDR3. Any read was removed if the V/J assignment was weak (E-value above 1e-6), the CDR3 was missing, or the read contained stop codons, out-of-frame junctions, or ambiguous translated residues. V3J clonotypes were defined by identical inferred V gene, J gene, and CDR3 amino acid sequence. Percentage overlap between repertoires was calculated by dividing the number of shared unique clonotypes by the size of the smaller repertoire. Repertoire richness was assessed with RTK rarefaction, the Chao1 estimator, and Recon v2.1 estimates of unobserved clonotypes. Generation probabilities were computed with OLGA for all TCRbeta clonotypes obtained by the gDNA method from several donors. TCRdb's version of the immuneACCESS table is confined to in-frame rearrangements and falls short of the full clone set. An unresolved V gene accounts for under half of the shortfall where checked; the remainder is of unknown origin. That table gives V, J and clone size, and the DNA gave D and trimming. The sample table contains roughly 590,000 clones; only one count was recorded for 95% to 96% of them. The ten most abundant clones make up approximately 0.1% of the sample.

For the CD8 naive samples, CD45RO-negative cells were positively selected for CCR7, yielding a CD45RA+CCR7+ population from which TemRA cells were excluded. Healthy HIV-negative adults with no recently reported acute infections or vaccinations were included as donors. Only Caucasian adults living in Nashville, Tennessee, USA were represented among the donors. Blood was obtained by leukapheresis, after which PBMCs were separated by Ficoll-Histopaque density gradient centrifugation and cryopreserved in liquid nitrogen vapor phase. Analytical flow cytometry was used to check the purity and quantity of each magnetically sorted T cell population. From each sorted fraction, genomic DNA was isolated and quantified by UV absorbance on a Nanodrop 2000c. The data were taken from a study of shared clonotypes between healthy human individuals (dated by TCRdb to between 2020 and 2021). Some background on the complete study: The cohort comprised a couple of women and three men aged 18 to 49 years. To increase sequencing depth and limit assay-specific biases, different laboratories used diverse techniques to prepare libraries and sequence TCR repertoires. Blood TCR repertoires of about 5 healthy adults were deeply sequenced to estimate repertoire size and the extent of clonotype sharing between individuals. Per donor, three plates each were used for CD4 naive and CD4 memory, two for CD8 naive, and one for CD8 memory. Each donor's leukapheresis produced roughly between roughly 0.94 and 9.5 billion PBMCs. Overall results and qualifications from the work: Sampling was restricted to blood, and TCR repertoires in tissue are likely to differ from TCR repertoires in blood. Compared with non-shared clonotypes, the clonotypes found in all four sorted-subset donors had higher generation probabilities. Estimated clonotype richness was generally larger for naive than for memory subsets. Rarefaction of sorted-subset datasets indicated incomplete sequencing despite the large sequencing depth. Approximately 5% of naive CD4, more than 3% of naive CD8, 2% to 2.5% of memory CD4, and more than 0.35% of memory CD8 clonotypes were shared across four donors. Pairwise subsampling indicated that sequencing depth was expected to affect the degree of clonotype sharing among donors. The genetic and exposure-history diversity represented was limited by the small number of donors.

The germline V and J ends show losses of 1 base and 7 bases respectively, and no gene match explains 21 bases of the junction. From cysteine to phenylalanine, the CDR3 is 19 amino acids long. The read is trimmed to its CDR3 DNA, 57 bases read in frame from base 1. The germline V gene provides CDR1 SGHVS and CDR2 FNYEAQ. The TCR comes from a woman in her 30s in good health. This chain joins TRBV7-6 to TRBJ2-5; TRBD1 aligns with 7 central bases. The sample consisted of naive CD8+ T cells sorted from blood. The label giving this sample's cell subset or site can be read as: CD45RA+CCR7+. The DNA sequence is as follows: TGTGCCAGCAGCTTAGACAGGTCTGGGACAGCGTTACTTGGGGGGACCCAGTACTTC. Its protein product is CASSLDRSGTALLGGTQYF.